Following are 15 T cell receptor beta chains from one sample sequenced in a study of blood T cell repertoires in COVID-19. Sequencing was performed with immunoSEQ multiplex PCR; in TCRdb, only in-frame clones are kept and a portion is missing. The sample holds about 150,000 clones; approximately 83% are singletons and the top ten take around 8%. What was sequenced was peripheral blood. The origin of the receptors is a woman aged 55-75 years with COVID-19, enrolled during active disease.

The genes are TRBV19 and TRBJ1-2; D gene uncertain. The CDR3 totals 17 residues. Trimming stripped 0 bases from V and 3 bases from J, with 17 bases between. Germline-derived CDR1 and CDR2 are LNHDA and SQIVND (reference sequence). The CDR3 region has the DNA TGTGCCAGTAGTATAGACGGCCCGGGGTCAACGTACTATGGCTACACCTTC. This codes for CASSIDGPGSTYYGYTF.

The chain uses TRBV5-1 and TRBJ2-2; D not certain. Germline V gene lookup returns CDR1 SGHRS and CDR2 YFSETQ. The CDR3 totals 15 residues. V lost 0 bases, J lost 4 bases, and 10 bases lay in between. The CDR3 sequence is CASSLAFDSTGELFF. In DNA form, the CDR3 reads TGCGCCAGCAGCTTGGCCTTCGACTCCACCGGGGAGCTGTTTTTT. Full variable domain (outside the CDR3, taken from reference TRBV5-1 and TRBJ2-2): KAGVTQTPRYLIKTRGQQVTLSCSPISGHRSVSWYQQTPGQGLQFLFEYFSETQRNKGNFPGRFSGRQFSNSRSEMNVSTLELGDSALYLCASSLAFDSTGELFFGEGSRLTVL.

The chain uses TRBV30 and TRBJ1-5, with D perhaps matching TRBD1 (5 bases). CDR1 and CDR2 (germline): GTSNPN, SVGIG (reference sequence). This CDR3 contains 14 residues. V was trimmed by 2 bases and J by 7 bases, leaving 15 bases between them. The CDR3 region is CAWSPKLDSQPQHF. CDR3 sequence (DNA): TGTGCCTGGAGTCCCAAATTAGACAGCCAGCCCCAGCATTTT.

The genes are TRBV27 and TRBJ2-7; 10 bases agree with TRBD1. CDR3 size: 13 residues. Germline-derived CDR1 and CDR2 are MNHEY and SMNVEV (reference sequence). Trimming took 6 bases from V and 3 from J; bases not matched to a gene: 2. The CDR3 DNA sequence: TGTGCCAGCAGGGGGACAGGGGACTACGAGCAGTACTTC. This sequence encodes CASRGTGDYEQYF.

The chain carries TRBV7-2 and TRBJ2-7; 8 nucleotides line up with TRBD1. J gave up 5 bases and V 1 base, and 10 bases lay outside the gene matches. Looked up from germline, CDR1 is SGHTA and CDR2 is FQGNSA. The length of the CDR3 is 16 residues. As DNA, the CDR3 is TGTGCCAGCAGCTTAGTAAGCGGACAGGGCGGCCACGAGCAGTACTTC. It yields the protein CASSLVSGQGGHEQYF.

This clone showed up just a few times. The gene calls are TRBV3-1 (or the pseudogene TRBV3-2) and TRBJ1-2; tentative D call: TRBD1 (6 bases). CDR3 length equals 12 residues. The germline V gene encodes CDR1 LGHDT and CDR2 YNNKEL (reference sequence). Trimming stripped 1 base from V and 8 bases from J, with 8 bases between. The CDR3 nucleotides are TGTGCCAGCAGCCAAGGACAGGAGGGCTACACCTTC. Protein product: CASSQGQEGYTF.

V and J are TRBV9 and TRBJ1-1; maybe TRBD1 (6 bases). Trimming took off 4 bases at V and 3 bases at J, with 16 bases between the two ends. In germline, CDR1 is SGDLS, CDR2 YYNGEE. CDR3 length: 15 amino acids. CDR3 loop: CASSPYRQEYTEAFF. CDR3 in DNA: TGTGCCAGCAGCCCCTATCGACAGGAATACACTGAAGCTTTCTTT.

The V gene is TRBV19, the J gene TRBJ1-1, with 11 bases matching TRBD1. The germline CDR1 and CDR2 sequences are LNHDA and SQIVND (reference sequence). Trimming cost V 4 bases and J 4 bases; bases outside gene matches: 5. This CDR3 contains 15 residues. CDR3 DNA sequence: TGTGCCAGTAGTAAGGACAGGGGGCAAGTCACTGAAGCTTTCTTT. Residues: CASSKDRGQVTEAFF.

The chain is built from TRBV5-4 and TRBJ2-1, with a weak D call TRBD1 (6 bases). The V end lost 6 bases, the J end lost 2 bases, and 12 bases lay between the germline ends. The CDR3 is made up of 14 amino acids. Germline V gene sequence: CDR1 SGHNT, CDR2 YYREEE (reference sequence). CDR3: CASKLTGPYNEQFF. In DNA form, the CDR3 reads TGTGCCAGCAAACTGACAGGACCCTACAATGAGCAGTTCTTC.

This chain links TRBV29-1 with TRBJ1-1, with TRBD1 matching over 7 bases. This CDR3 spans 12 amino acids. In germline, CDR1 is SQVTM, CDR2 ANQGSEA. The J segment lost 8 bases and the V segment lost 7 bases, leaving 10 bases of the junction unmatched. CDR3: CSGALPGQEAFF. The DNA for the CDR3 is TGCAGCGGCGCCTTACCGGGACAGGAAGCTTTCTTT.

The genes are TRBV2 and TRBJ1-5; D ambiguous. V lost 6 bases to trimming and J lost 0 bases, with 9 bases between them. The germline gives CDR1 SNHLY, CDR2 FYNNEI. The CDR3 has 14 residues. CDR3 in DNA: TGTGCCAGCAGGGTAGACAATAGCAATCAGCCCCAGCATTTT. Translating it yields CASRVDNSNQPQHF.

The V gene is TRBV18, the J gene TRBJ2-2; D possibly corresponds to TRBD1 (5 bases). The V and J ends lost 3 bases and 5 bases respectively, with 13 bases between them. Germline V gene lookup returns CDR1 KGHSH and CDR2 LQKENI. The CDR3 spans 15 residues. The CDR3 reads CASSPRTSGTGELFF. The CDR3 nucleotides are TGTGCCAGCTCACCGAGGACCTCAGGGACCGGGGAGCTGTTTTTT.

The CDR3 here is CASSGTSSTENTQYF. The CDR3 DNA sequence: TGTGCCAGCAGCGGGACTAGCTCTACCGAAAATACGCAGTATTTT. The chain links TRBV7-2 to TRBJ2-3, with 9 bases matching TRBD2. V lost 5 bases, J lost 7 bases, and 10 bases stayed unmatched. This CDR3 has 15 residues. The germline V gene has CDR1 SGHTA and CDR2 FQGNSA.

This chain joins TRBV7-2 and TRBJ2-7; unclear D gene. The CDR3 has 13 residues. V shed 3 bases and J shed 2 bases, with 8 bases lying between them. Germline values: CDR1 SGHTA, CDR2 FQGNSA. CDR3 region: CASSFPPAYEQYF. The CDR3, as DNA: TGTGCCAGCAGCTTCCCCCCCGCCTACGAGCAGTACTTC.

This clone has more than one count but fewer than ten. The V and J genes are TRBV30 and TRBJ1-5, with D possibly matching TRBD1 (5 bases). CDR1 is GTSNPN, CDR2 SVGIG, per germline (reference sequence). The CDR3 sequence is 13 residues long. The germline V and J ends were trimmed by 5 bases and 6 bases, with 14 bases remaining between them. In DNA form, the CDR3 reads TGTGCCTGGTCGGGAGAGGGACTTCAGCCCCAGCATTTT. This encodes CAWSGEGLQPQHF.